A selection of T cell receptor beta chains follows, all from one sample in a study of T cell changes during pregnancy in multiple sclerosis. TCRdb keeps only in-frame clones here, not all; method: immunoSEQ multiplex PCR. The sample contains approximately 15,000 clones, 84% of which appear only once. The source was CD8+ T cells from peripheral blood mononuclear cells, collected in the third trimester of pregnancy. These receptors all stem from a female donor in good health, enrolled as a control in a pregnancy study. Both conserved end residues are part of each CDR3. The D gene is left open where the match is weak. Clone size is not always given. Where it is, it says once, few, many or a class for expanded clones.

clone size: -; D gene: -; J gene: TRBJ1-5; V gene: TRBV2; CDR3 protein: CASGGVRFQPQHF; CDR3 DNA: TGTGCCAGCGGTGGAGTCAGGTTTCAGCCCCAGCATTTT
clone size: -; D gene: TRBD1; J gene: TRBJ2-3; V gene: TRBV29-1; CDR3 protein: CSGRDRDTDTQYF; CDR3 DNA: TGCAGCGGCCGGGACAGGGACACAGATACGCAGTATTTT
clone size: -; D gene: -; J gene: TRBJ1-1; V gene: TRBV9; CDR3 protein: CASSVEGWGGMNTEAFF; CDR3 DNA: TGTGCCAGCAGCGTAGAGGGTTGGGGGGGTATGAACACTGAAGCTTTCTTT
clone size: -; D gene: TRBD2; J gene: TRBJ2-1; V gene: TRBV27; CDR3 protein: CASSFPRLAGNNEQFF; CDR3 DNA: TGTGCCAGCAGTTTCCCCCGACTAGCGGGGAACAATGAGCAGTTCTTC
clone size: few; D gene: TRBD1; J gene: TRBJ1-2; V gene: TRBV30; CDR3 protein: CLGGQGAYGYTF; CDR3 DNA: TGTCTCGGGGGACAGGGGGCCTATGGCTACACCTTC
clone size: -; D gene: TRBD2; J gene: TRBJ2-7; V gene: TRBV19; CDR3 protein: CASSVNSGRASEQYF; CDR3 DNA: TGTGCCAGTAGTGTAAATAGCGGGAGGGCGAGCGAGCAGTACTTC
clone size: few; D gene: -; J gene: TRBJ2-3; V gene: TRBV2; CDR3 protein: CASSRGTTDTQYF; CDR3 DNA: TGTGCCAGCTCTCGGGGGACCACAGATACGCAGTATTTT
clone size: -; D gene: TRBD1; J gene: TRBJ2-3; V gene: TRBV19; CDR3 protein: CASSRGQGATDTQYF; CDR3 DNA: TGTGCCAGTAGCCGGGGACAGGGGGCAACAGATACGCAGTATTTT
clone size: -; D gene: TRBD2; J gene: TRBJ2-7; V gene: TRBV13; CDR3 protein: CASSLGGGAGYEQYF; CDR3 DNA: TGTGCCAGCAGCTTAGGCGGGGGGGCCGGGTACGAGCAGTACTTC
clone size: -; D gene: TRBD2; J gene: TRBJ2-7; V gene: TRBV6-1; CDR3 protein: CASREILAGAYEQYF; CDR3 DNA: TGTGCCAGCAGGGAGATCCTAGCGGGAGCCTACGAGCAGTACTTC
clone size: -; D gene: -; J gene: TRBJ1-5; V gene: TRBV5-4; CDR3 protein: CASSWGEGQPQHF; CDR3 DNA: TGTGCCAGCAGCTGGGGCGAAGGTCAGCCCCAGCATTTT
clone size: -; D gene: -; J gene: TRBJ1-2; V gene: TRBV7-9; CDR3 protein: CASSSREGGYGYTF; CDR3 DNA: TGTGCCAGCAGCTCCAGGGAAGGCGGCTATGGCTACACCTTC
clone size: -; D gene: TRBD2; J gene: TRBJ2-2; V gene: TRBV6-6; CDR3 protein: CASSRSGGQTGELFF; CDR3 DNA: TGTGCCAGCAGCCGTAGCGGGGGGCAGACCGGGGAGCTGTTTTTT
clone size: -; D gene: TRBD1; J gene: TRBJ2-7; V gene: TRBV19; CDR3 protein: CASSRGTQIYEQYF; CDR3 DNA: TGTGCCAGTAGCAGGGGGACACAGATCTACGAGCAGTACTTC
clone size: -; D gene: TRBD1; J gene: TRBJ2-3; V gene: TRBV7-2; CDR3 protein: CASSPRDRTQYF; CDR3 DNA: TGTGCCAGCAGCCCAAGGGACAGAACGCAGTATTTT
clone size: -; D gene: TRBD2; J gene: TRBJ2-7; V gene: TRBV30; CDR3 protein: CAWSEGLAGPYEQYF; CDR3 DNA: TGTGCCTGGAGTGAAGGACTAGCGGGGCCCTACGAGCAGTACTTC
clone size: -; D gene: -; J gene: TRBJ1-6; V gene: TRBV9; CDR3 protein: CASSEGGVRNSPLHF; CDR3 DNA: TGTGCCAGCAGCGAGGGGGGGGTGCGCAATTCACCCCTCCACTTT
clone size: -; D gene: TRBD1; J gene: TRBJ1-2; V gene: TRBV4-1; CDR3 protein: CASSQALGQEYGYTF; CDR3 DNA: TGCGCCAGCAGCCAAGCCCTAGGACAGGAATATGGCTACACCTTC
clone size: -; D gene: TRBD1; J gene: TRBJ1-3; V gene: TRBV6-5; CDR3 protein: CASSPDRGLGNTIYF; CDR3 DNA: TGTGCCAGCAGTCCGGACAGGGGGCTCGGAAACACCATATATTTT
clone size: -; D gene: -; J gene: TRBJ2-3; V gene: TRBV18; CDR3 protein: CASSPGGPGADTQYF; CDR3 DNA: TGTGCCAGCTCACCGGGGGGGCCGGGGGCAGATACGCAGTATTTT
clone size: -; D gene: TRBD1; J gene: TRBJ2-3; V gene: TRBV13; CDR3 protein: CASSQGASVTDTQYF; CDR3 DNA: TGTGCCAGCAGCCAGGGGGCTAGCGTAACAGATACGCAGTATTTT
clone size: -; D gene: -; J gene: TRBJ2-1; V gene: TRBV7-8; CDR3 protein: CASSTDLGRYNEQFF; CDR3 DNA: TGTGCCAGCAGTACCGACTTGGGTCGGTACAATGAGCAGTTCTTC
clone size: -; D gene: TRBD2; J gene: TRBJ2-1; V gene: TRBV27; CDR3 protein: CASRTSGSRNEQFF; CDR3 DNA: TGTGCCAGCAGGACTAGCGGGAGTAGGAATGAGCAGTTCTTC
clone size: -; D gene: -; J gene: TRBJ2-2; V gene: TRBV6-5; CDR3 protein: CASSIAGTGELFF; CDR3 DNA: TGTGCCAGCAGCATAGCCGGCACCGGGGAGCTGTTTTTT
clone size: -; D gene: -; J gene: TRBJ1-1; V gene: TRBV7-9; CDR3 protein: CASSLIRSAAFF; CDR3 DNA: TGTGCCAGCAGCTTAATTCGGAGTGCGGCTTTCTTT
clone size: -; D gene: TRBD2; J gene: TRBJ2-3; V gene: TRBV9; CDR3 protein: CASSVGSGATDTQYF; CDR3 DNA: TGTGCCAGCAGCGTAGGTAGCGGGGCCACAGATACGCAGTATTTT
clone size: once; D gene: TRBD2; J gene: TRBJ2-1; V gene: TRBV7-8; CDR3 protein: CASSAAGGQYNEQFF; CDR3 DNA: TGTGCCAGCAGCGCTGCGGGGGGGCAGTACAATGAGCAGTTCTTC
clone size: -; D gene: -; J gene: TRBJ1-2; V gene: TRBV7-9; CDR3 protein: CASSQAGDQYGYTF; CDR3 DNA: TGTGCCAGCAGCCAGGCAGGGGATCAGTATGGCTACACCTTC
clone size: few; D gene: TRBD2; J gene: TRBJ2-2; V gene: TRBV7-6; CDR3 protein: CASSLGAGGPGTGELFF; CDR3 DNA: TGTGCCAGCAGCTTAGGGGCGGGAGGGCCTGGCACCGGGGAGCTGTTTTTT
clone size: -; D gene: TRBD1; J gene: TRBJ1-1; V gene: TRBV6-4; CDR3 protein: CASSRTGGDTEAFF; CDR3 DNA: TGTGCCAGCAGTCGGACAGGGGGTGACACTGAAGCTTTCTTT
clone size: -; D gene: -; J gene: TRBJ2-3; V gene: TRBV7-2; CDR3 protein: CASRGAGKGDTQYF; CDR3 DNA: TGTGCCAGCAGAGGAGCGGGCAAAGGAGATACGCAGTATTTT
clone size: once; D gene: TRBD1; J gene: TRBJ2-5; V gene: TRBV5-6; CDR3 protein: CASSPIGGRGETQYF; CDR3 DNA: TGTGCCAGCAGCCCTATAGGGGGCCGCGGAGAGACCCAGTACTTC
clone size: -; D gene: -; J gene: TRBJ1-5; V gene: TRBV5-1; CDR3 protein: CASSLEGDKPQHF; CDR3 DNA: TGCGCCAGCAGCTTGGAGGGGGACAAGCCCCAGCATTTT
clone size: -; D gene: -; J gene: TRBJ2-5; V gene: TRBV19; CDR3 protein: CASSSVQGSWETQYF; CDR3 DNA: TGTGCCAGTAGTAGTGTGCAGGGGTCGTGGGAGACCCAGTACTTC
clone size: -; D gene: -; J gene: TRBJ1-1; V gene: TRBV30; CDR3 protein: CAWSVWGGNTEAFF; CDR3 DNA: TGTGCCTGGAGTGTATGGGGAGGGAACACTGAAGCTTTCTTT
clone size: -; D gene: -; J gene: TRBJ1-2; V gene: TRBV7-2; CDR3 protein: CASSSTLNRANYGYTF; CDR3 DNA: TGTGCCAGCAGCTCCACACTTAACAGGGCTAACTATGGCTACACCTTC
clone size: -; D gene: TRBD1; J gene: TRBJ2-7; V gene: TRBV6-5; CDR3 protein: CASTQQGGAASEQYF; CDR3 DNA: TGTGCCAGCACCCAACAAGGGGGCGCAGCGTCCGAGCAGTACTTC
clone size: -; D gene: TRBD2; J gene: TRBJ2-1; V gene: TRBV27; CDR3 protein: CASSDGGGSYNEQFF; CDR3 DNA: TGTGCCAGCAGTGACGGGGGGGGCTCCTACAATGAGCAGTTCTTC
clone size: once; D gene: TRBD2; J gene: TRBJ2-7; V gene: TRBV27; CDR3 protein: CASSLTSDYEQYF; CDR3 DNA: TGTGCCAGCAGTCTGACTAGCGACTACGAGCAGTACTTC
clone size: -; D gene: TRBD1; J gene: TRBJ1-2; V gene: TRBV13; CDR3 protein: CASSLDRGNYGYTF; CDR3 DNA: TGTGCCAGCAGCTTAGACAGGGGGAACTATGGCTACACCTTC
clone size: -; D gene: -; J gene: TRBJ2-3; V gene: TRBV28; CDR3 protein: CASSTGYTDTQYF; CDR3 DNA: TGTGCCAGCAGCACAGGGTATACAGATACGCAGTATTTT